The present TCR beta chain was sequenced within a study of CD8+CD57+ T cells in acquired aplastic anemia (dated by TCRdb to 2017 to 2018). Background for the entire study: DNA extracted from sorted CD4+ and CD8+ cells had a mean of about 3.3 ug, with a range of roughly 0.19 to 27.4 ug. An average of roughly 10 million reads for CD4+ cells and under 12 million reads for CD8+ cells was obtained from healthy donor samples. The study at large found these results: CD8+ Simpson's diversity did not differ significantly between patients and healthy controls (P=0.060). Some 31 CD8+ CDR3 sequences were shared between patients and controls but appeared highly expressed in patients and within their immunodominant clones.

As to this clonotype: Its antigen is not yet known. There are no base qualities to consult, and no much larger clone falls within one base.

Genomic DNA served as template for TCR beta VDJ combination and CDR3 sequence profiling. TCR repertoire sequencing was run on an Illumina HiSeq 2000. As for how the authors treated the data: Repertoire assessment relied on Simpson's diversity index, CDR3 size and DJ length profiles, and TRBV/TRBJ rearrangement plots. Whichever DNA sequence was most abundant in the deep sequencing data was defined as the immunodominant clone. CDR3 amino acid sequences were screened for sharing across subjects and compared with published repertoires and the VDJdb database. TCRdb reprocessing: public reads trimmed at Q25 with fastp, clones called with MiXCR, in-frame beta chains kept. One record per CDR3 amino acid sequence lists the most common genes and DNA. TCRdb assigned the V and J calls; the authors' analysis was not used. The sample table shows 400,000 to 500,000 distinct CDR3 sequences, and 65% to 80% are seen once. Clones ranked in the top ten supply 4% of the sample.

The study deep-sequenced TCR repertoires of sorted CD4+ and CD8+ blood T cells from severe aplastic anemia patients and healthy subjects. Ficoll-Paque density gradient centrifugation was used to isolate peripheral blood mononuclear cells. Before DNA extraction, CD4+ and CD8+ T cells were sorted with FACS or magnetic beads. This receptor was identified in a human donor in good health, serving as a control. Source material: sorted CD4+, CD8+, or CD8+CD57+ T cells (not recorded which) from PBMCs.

The CDR3 sequence is CASSLVAMDTEAFF. The DNA reads as follows: TGCGCCAGCAGCTTGGTAGCGATGGACACTGAAGCTTTCTTT. The V and J genes are TRBV5-1 and TRBJ1-1, with the D gene uncertain. Via the germline V gene, CDR1 is SGHRS and CDR2 YFSETQ. V was cut back by 0 bases and J by 3 bases, leaving a gap of 9 bases between them. CDR3 length: 14 amino acids, cysteine to phenylalanine. The sequence is cut down to CDR3 DNA, 42 bases in frame from base 1.